The sequence of this T cell receptor beta chain was determined in a study of blood T cells in healthy people across ages. V lost 0 bases and J lost 12, with 15 bases in between. This CDR3 has 13 residues. The germline V gene encodes CDR1 SGHRS and CDR2 YFSETQ. This clonotype showed up many times. Combining a sample-barcoded 5' primer with a J-beta primer mix, a second PCR ran for roughly 6 to 12 cycles. In TCRdb, the 5' RACE reads were re-called with MiXCR into one record per CDR3 protein. Of more than 650,000 distinct CDR3 sequences in the sample, under 30% were seen once. A further study also used this sample, focusing on T cells of mothers and their children. That study reports: Samples were obtained from three healthy Caucasian mothers and their six children.

The sequencing input was blood. The chain links TRBV5-1 to TRBJ1-2; D call uncertain. The clonotype was recovered from a boy aged 5 to 17 in good health. The CDR3 DNA is TGCGCCAGCAGCTTGGAGCCAGCCGAAAAAAACACCTTC. Encoded protein: CASSLEPAEKNTF.